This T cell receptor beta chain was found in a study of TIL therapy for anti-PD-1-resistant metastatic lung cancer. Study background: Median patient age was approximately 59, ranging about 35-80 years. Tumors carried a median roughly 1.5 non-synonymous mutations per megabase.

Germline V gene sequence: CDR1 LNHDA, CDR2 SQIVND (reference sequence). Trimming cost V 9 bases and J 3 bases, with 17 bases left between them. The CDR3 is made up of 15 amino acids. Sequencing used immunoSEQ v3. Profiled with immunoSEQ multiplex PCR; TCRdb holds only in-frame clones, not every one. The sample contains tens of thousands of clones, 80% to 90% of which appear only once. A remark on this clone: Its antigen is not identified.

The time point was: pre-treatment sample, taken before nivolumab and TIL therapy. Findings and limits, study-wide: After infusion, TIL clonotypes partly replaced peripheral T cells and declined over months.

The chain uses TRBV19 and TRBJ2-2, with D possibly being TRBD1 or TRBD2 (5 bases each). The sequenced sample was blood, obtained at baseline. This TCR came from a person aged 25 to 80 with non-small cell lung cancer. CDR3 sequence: CASTPGAGDTGELFF. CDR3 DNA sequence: TGTGCCAGCACTCCCGGGGCCGGGGACACCGGGGAGCTGTTTTTT.